The 15 T cell receptor beta chains reported below all come from one sample, sequenced in a study of Ad26.COV2.S vaccination and SARS-CoV-2 variants. Here immunoSEQ multiplex PCR was the method, and the copy in TCRdb shows in-frame clones only, minus some. The sample records 300,000 to 500,000 clones, about 88% being singletons. The treatment was: around 19 received Ad26.COV2.S at low or high dose, single or two shots; 5 received placebo; per-sample allocation not given. The samples date from day 63 after the first vaccine or placebo injection. This sample comprised peripheral blood, obtained in a trial of Ad26.COV2.S vaccine versus placebo. The receptors derive from a person aged 18 to 65 who received the Ad26.COV2.S COVID-19 vaccine or a placebo.

J is TRBJ1-3 and V is TRBV6-1; D possibly corresponds to TRBD1 (5 bases). CDR3 length equals 15 residues. V was pared by 2 bases and J by 1 base, with 9 bases between. Looked up from germline, CDR1 is MNHNS and CDR2 is SASEGT. DNA of the CDR3: TGTGCCAGCAGTGAATCGGGGGAGTCTGGAAACACCATATATTTT. Protein sequence: CASSESGESGNTIYF.

The CDR3 coding sequence is TGCGCCAGCAGCCAGAGGGGGTCCCCAGAAGAGACCCAGTACTTC. The encoded protein is CASSQRGSPEETQYF. The chain recombines TRBV4-3 with TRBJ2-5; D may be TRBD1 (6 bases). Trimming took off 3 bases at V and 3 bases at J, with 14 bases between the two ends. Germline V gene lookup returns CDR1 LGHNA and CDR2 YSLEER. There are 15 residues in the CDR3.

The chain carries TRBV5-5 and TRBJ2-3; 9 bases fit TRBD1. This CDR3 comprises 15 residues. Trimming cost V 6 bases and J 2 bases; bases outside gene matches: 7. CDR1 and CDR2 from the germline V gene are SGHKS and YYEKEE (reference sequence). The CDR3 DNA sequence: TGTGCCAGCACCCGACAGGGGGGCCTCACAGATACGCAGTATTTT. Its translation is CASTRQGGLTDTQYF.

J is TRBJ1-2 and V is TRBV18, with a weak D call TRBD1 (6 bases). The V end was cut by 6 bases, the J end by 2 bases, with 13 bases between. CDR1 KGHSH and CDR2 LQKENI come from the germline V gene. This CDR3 contains 14 residues. For the CDR3, the DNA is TGTGCCAGCTCCCAGGGGAATCAGAACTATGGCTACACCTTC. As protein: CASSQGNQNYGYTF. Using reference TRBV18 and TRBJ1-2 for the parts outside the CDR3, the full variable domain is NAGVMQNPRHLVRRRGQEARLRCSPMKGHSHVYWYRQLPEEGLKFMVYLQKENIIDESGMPKERFSAEFPKEGPSILRIQQVVRGDSAAYFCASSQGNQNYGYTFGSGTRLTVV.

The chain has TRBV5-6 and TRBJ2-5; TRBD1 or TRBD2 may be the D gene (5 bases each). Deletions cut 3 bases from V and 4 bases from J, with 13 bases between. The CDR3 consists of 14 residues. The germline V gene has CDR1 SGHDT and CDR2 YYEEEE. The CDR3 loop is CASSYKAGRETQYF. The CDR3 nucleotides read TGTGCCAGCAGCTACAAAGCAGGGAGAGAGACCCAGTACTTC. The variable domain in full, with the rest retrieved from reference TRBV5-6 and TRBJ2-5, is DAGVTQSPTHLIKTRGQQVTLRCSPKSGHDTVSWYQQALGQGPQFIFQYYEEEERQRGNFPDRFSGHQFPNYSSELNVNALLLGDSALYLCASSYKAGRETQYFGPGTRLLVL.

This clone has just one count. J is TRBJ2-3 and V is TRBV7-2; no definite D call. V was clipped by 4 bases and J by 1 base, with 15 bases between them. The CDR3 consists of 16 residues. Germline CDR1 reads SGHTA; CDR2 reads FQGNSA. The DNA for the CDR3 is TGTGCCAGCAGCTCTCCCGGTTGGAGTGGCACAGATACGCAGTATTTT. Amino acids: CASSSPGWSGTDTQYF.

This chain links TRBV5-4 with TRBJ2-7; D possibly corresponds to TRBD2 (6 bases). V was clipped by 4 bases and J by 7 bases, with 12 bases between them. Germline CDR1 is SGHNT and CDR2 is YYREEE (reference sequence). This CDR3 is built from 12 residues. For the CDR3, the DNA is TGTGCCAGCAGCCCCGTGGCGGGAGAGCAGTACTTC. This codes for CASSPVAGEQYF.

The chain links TRBV5-5 to TRBJ2-1, with D unclear. This CDR3 has 12 residues. The V end was cut by 3 bases, the J end by 10 bases, with 11 bases between. The germline CDR1 and CDR2 sequences are SGHKS and YYEKEE (reference sequence). CDR3 nucleotides: TGTGCCAGCAGCTCCTCGTACGGGGAGCAGTTCTTC. Its translation: CASSSSYGEQFF.

This clone was detected only a few times. This chain links TRBV27 with TRBJ1-2; a possible D gene is TRBD1 (6 bases). Looked up from germline, CDR1 is MNHEY and CDR2 is SMNVEV (reference sequence). Trimming took 2 bases from V and 2 from J, leaving 18 bases between them. This CDR3 region has 17 residues. This chain's CDR3 is CASSLTYREALNYGYTF. The CDR3 nucleotides are TGTGCCAGCAGTTTAACTTACAGGGAGGCGTTAAACTATGGCTACACCTTC.

The chain employs TRBV2 and TRBJ1-2; TRBD1 matches 7 bases. Germline V gives CDR1 SNHLY, CDR2 FYNNEI. The length of the CDR3 is 17 residues. Trimming at V came to 4 bases and at J to 6 bases, leaving 17 bases not matched to a gene. The DNA for the CDR3 is TGTGCCAGCAGTGGGCCAGGGGGGATAGAATACCCTAATGGCTACACCTTC. Translating it yields CASSGPGGIEYPNGYTF.

The chain employs TRBV4-1 and TRBJ2-4; TRBD1 matches at 8 bases. The CDR3 is 10 amino acids. CDR1 and CDR2 (germline): MGHRA, YSYEKL. The DNA of the CDR3 is TGCGCGACAGGGGAGGACATTCAGTACTTC. It is translated as CATGEDIQYF.

The chain is built from TRBV5-1 and TRBJ1-1, with unresolved D. The CDR3 totals 15 residues. The germline gives CDR1 SGHRS, CDR2 YFSETQ. V lost 0 bases and J 1 base, leaving 10 bases between the germline ends. The CDR3 reads CASSLVGSGNTEAFF. The DNA for the CDR3 is TGCGCCAGCAGCTTGGTGGGGTCTGGGAACACTGAAGCTTTCTTT.

This clone was seen only once. The chain combines TRBV6-2 or TRBV6-3 with TRBJ2-7; a possible D gene is TRBD1 (6 bases). The V end lost 2 bases, the J end lost 3 bases, and 11 bases lay between the germline ends. Germline V gives CDR1 MNHEY, CDR2 SVGEGT. The length of the CDR3 is 14 residues. This CDR3 is CASSYRDKSYEQYF. The CDR3 DNA reads TGTGCCAGCAGTTACCGGGACAAAAGCTACGAGCAGTACTTC.

This chain joins TRBV5-1 and TRBJ2-3, with 9 bases that match TRBD1. This CDR3 contains 16 residues. Germline loops: CDR1 SGHRS, CDR2 YFSETQ. V lost 3 bases to trimming and J lost 4 bases; unmatched junction nucleotides: 9. The CDR3 loop is CASSSGQGRNADTQYF. The CDR3 DNA follows: TGCGCCAGCAGCTCGGGACAGGGTAGGAACGCAGATACGCAGTATTTT.

The V and J genes are TRBV19 and TRBJ2-6; D gene ambiguous. The germline V and J ends were trimmed by 8 bases and 0 bases, with 8 bases remaining between them. Germline lookup yields CDR1 LNHDA and CDR2 SQIVND (reference sequence). This CDR3 spans 14 amino acids. CDR3 bases: TGTGCCAGTGAGCTATCCTCTGGGGCCAACGTCCTGACTTTC. This encodes CASELSSGANVLTF. Using reference TRBV19 and TRBJ2-6 for the parts outside the CDR3, the full variable domain is DGGITQSPKYLFRKEGQNVTLSCEQNLNHDAMYWYRQDPGQGLRLIYYSQIVNDFQKGDIAEGYSVSREKKESFPLTVTSAQKNPTAFYLCASELSSGANVLTFGAGSRLTVL.